Presented here are 32 T cell receptor beta chains from one specimen sequenced in a study of regulatory T cells in long-lasting Graves disease. Construction of TCR beta libraries relied on iRepertoire HTBI primers and on Arm-PCR targeting CDR3 regions. Each CDR3 protein is one row after TCRdb ran MiXCR on the multiplex PCR reads. The sample comprises 350,000 to 450,000 distinct CDR3 sequences, less than 25% of which are singletons, and less than 25% rests with the top ten. Time point described: persistent/refractory GD, antithyroid drugs over 5 years with positive TRAb. Scientists built the TCR library using RNA that was extracted from PBMCs. The sequencing here drew on peripheral blood mononuclear cells (PBMCs), taken when the disease was refractory, from a patient treated with antithyroid drugs. The receptor set was obtained from a female donor with Graves disease.

In its sample, this clonotype was seen a few times. The chain carries TRBV11-2 and TRBJ2-4, with TRBD2 as a possible D gene (5 bases). The germline V gene has CDR1 SGHAT and CDR2 FQNNGV. The CDR3 has 13 residues. Trimming took off 5 bases at V and 8 bases at J, with 13 bases between the two ends. CDR3 nucleotides: TGTGCCAGCAGCGCGGGCCTGGTTGACATTCAGTACTTC. Its translation: CASSAGLVDIQYF. Filled out from reference TRBV11-2 and TRBJ2-4, the complete variable domain reads EAGVAQSPRYKIIEKRQSVAFWCNPISGHATLYWYQQILGQGPKLLIQFQNNGVVDDSQLPKDRFSAERLKGVDSTLKIQPAKLEDSAVYLCASSAGLVDIQYFGAGTRLSVL.

The CDR3 sequence is CASSLGYMKLTYEQYF. The CDR3 DNA reads as TGTGCCAGCAGCCTCGGATATATGAAACTTACCTACGAGCAGTACTTC. V and J are TRBV3-1 and TRBJ2-7; D not certain. The CDR3 is 16 amino acids. Looked up from germline, CDR1 is LGHDT and CDR2 is YNNKEL (reference sequence). The V end lost 4 bases, the J end lost 2 bases, and 18 bases lay between the germline ends.

The chain uses TRBV10-3 and TRBJ2-1, with 9 bases fitting TRBD2. The germline CDR1 and CDR2 sequences are ENHRY and SYGVKD. V lost 4 bases and J lost 8; bases outside the gene matches: 12. The CDR3 runs to 16 residues. The CDR3 bases are TGTGCCATCAGTGCCCAGTTTCATTTAGCGGGAGATGAGCAGTTCTTC. Its protein is CAISAQFHLAGDEQFF.

As regards this clonotype: A much larger clone lies a single base off, so this may be a read error. The chain uses TRBV6-1 and TRBJ2-7, with 7 bases aligning to TRBD1. V shed 6 bases and J 5 bases; nucleotides not matched to a gene: 4. This CDR3 is built from 12 residues. CDR1 MNHNS and CDR2 SASEGT come from the germline V gene. The chain's CDR3 is CASSDRVHEQYF. DNA for the CDR3: TGTGCCAGCAGCGACAGGGTCCACGAGCAGTACTTC.

This clonotype was seen many times. V usage is TRBV24-1 and J usage is TRBJ2-5; 7 nucleotides agree with TRBD1. The trim removed 7 bases at V and 5 bases at J, leaving 3 bases unmatched. The V gene's germline CDR1 is KGHDR and CDR2 SFDVKD. The CDR3 spans 12 residues. The CDR3 DNA sequence: TGTGCCACCAGAGGGACAGAGGAGACCCAGTACTTC. Amino acids: CATRGTEETQYF.

As regards this clonotype: The germline gene is not matched at one end of the junction; a read error may be the cause. The V gene is TRBV5-1, the J gene TRBJ1-5; perhaps TRBD1 as D (5 bases). This CDR3 spans 14 amino acids. Per the germline V gene, CDR1 is SGHRS and CDR2 is YFSETQ. For the CDR3, the DNA is TGCGCCAGCGGCTTGGGGACCGGGGGTCAGCCCCAGCATTTT. Translating gives CASGLGTGGQPQHF.

This clonotype occurred a few times. The chain uses TRBV6-2 or TRBV6-3 and TRBJ2-7, with no clear D. The CDR3 covers 14 residues. Germline lookup yields CDR1 MNHEY and CDR2 SVGEGT. V gave up 4 bases and J gave up 4 bases, with 14 bases separating them. CDR3 amino acids: CASSSPDFRYEQYF. CDR3 nucleotide sequence: TGTGCCAGCAGTTCCCCCGATTTTCGTTACGAGCAGTACTTC.

Details on this clonotype: A read error may be the cause here, since a much bigger clone is one base away. The chain carries TRBV5-5 and TRBJ1-1; a weak D match, TRBD1 (5 bases). CDR1 SGHKS and CDR2 YYEKEE come from the germline V gene (reference sequence). The CDR3 length is 14 residues. The CDR3 sequence: CASSKGPTNTEASF. The CDR3 DNA sequence: TGTGCCAGCAGCAAGGGGCCTACGAACACTGAAGCTTCCTTT. Full variable domain (outside the CDR3, taken from reference TRBV5-5 and TRBJ1-1): DAGVTQSPTHLIKTRGQQVTLRCSPISGHKSVSWYQQVLGQGPQFIFQYYEKEERGRGNFPDRFSARQFPNYSSELNVNALLLGDSALYLCASSKGPTNTEASFGQGTRLTVV.

In this sample, this clonotype turned up many times. This chain links TRBV6-2 or TRBV6-3 with TRBJ2-7; no clear D gene. V was clipped by 10 bases and J by 2 bases, with 9 bases between them. Germline V gene data show CDR1 as MNHEY and CDR2 as SVGEGT. CDR3 size: 11 residues. The CDR3 bases are TGTGCCACCACGAGAACCTACGAGCAGTACTTC. Protein: CATTRTYEQYF.

The sample holds many counts of this clonotype. V is TRBV6-2 or TRBV6-3 and J is TRBJ2-7; 11 positions match TRBD1. CDR3 length equals 14 residues. The germline V gene encodes CDR1 MNHEY and CDR2 SVGEGT. V was clipped by 5 bases and J by 2 bases; unmatched bases: 2. Here the CDR3 reads CASSTGQGAYEQYF. The CDR3 DNA reads as TGTGCCAGCAGTACGGGACAGGGGGCCTACGAGCAGTACTTC.

This clonotype was recorded a few times. The chain uses TRBV5-8 and TRBJ1-5; 7 bases are shared with TRBD1. The CDR3 spans 14 residues. Per germline, CDR1 SGHTS and CDR2 YDEGEE. Trimming at V came to 3 bases and at J to 6 bases, leaving 6 bases not matched to a gene. Here the CDR3 DNA reads TGTGCCAGCAGCTCTTGGGACAGTCGTCAGCCCCAGCATTTT. This encodes CASSSWDSRQPQHF.

The V call is TRBV30, the J call TRBJ2-2, with unresolved D. V was trimmed by 3 bases and J by 7 bases, leaving 12 bases between them. The germline gives CDR1 GTSNPN, CDR2 SVGIG (reference sequence). This CDR3 contains 13 residues. The CDR3 DNA follows: TGTGCCTGGAGGGCTCAGAACGTCGGGGAGCTGTTTTTT. Amino acid sequence: CAWRAQNVGELFF.

This chain links TRBV7-9 with TRBJ1-1; D remains unclear. The CDR3 is made up of 14 amino acids. Trimming cost V 3 bases and J 2 bases, with 10 bases left between them. Germline CDR1 and CDR2: SEHNR and FQNEAQ (reference sequence). CDR3 in DNA: TGTGCCAGCAGCTTCTCAGCCCGTAACACTGAAGCTTTCTTT. Residues: CASSFSARNTEAFF.

In DNA form, the CDR3 reads TGTGCCAGCAGCGTAGGGACGGGGGAGGGGTACGAGCAGTACTTC. Its protein product is CASSVGTGEGYEQYF. V gene TRBV7-2 combines with J gene TRBJ2-7; 7 bases are a match to TRBD2. The CDR3 runs 15 residues. After removal of 5 bases from V and 4 bases from J, the junction contained 11 bases not matched to a gene. The germline CDR1 and CDR2 sequences are SGHTA and FQGNSA.

Details on this clonotype: A much bigger clone sits one base away, suggesting this may be a read error. The V call is TRBV6-1, the J call TRBJ1-2; D might be TRBD1 (6 bases). CDR3 length: 14 amino acids. Germline V lookup: CDR1 MNHNS, CDR2 SASEGT. The CDR3 nucleotides are TGTACCACAAGGACAGACGGGGGGATCGGGGGCTACACCTTC. Protein: CTTRTDGGIGGYTF.

About this clonotype: At one of its ends the junction is not consistent with the germline gene, which may arise from a read error. The chain employs TRBV7-8 and TRBJ1-1, with TRBD1 identical over 7 bases. The V gene's germline CDR1 is SGHVS and CDR2 FQNEAQ. This CDR3 is 16 amino acids long. CDR3 bases: TGTGTCAGCAGCTGGCCCAGGGGACAGTCGAACACTGAAGCTTTCTTT. It codes for CVSSWPRGQSNTEAFF.

In this sample, this clonotype turned up many times. The J gene is TRBJ1-2, the V gene TRBV5-6, with unresolved D. CDR1 and CDR2 (germline): SGHDT, YYEEEE. V dropped 4 bases and J dropped 0 bases, with 16 bases sitting between them. The CDR3 covers 16 residues. The CDR3 DNA sequence: TGTGCCAGCAGCCAAGTCGTGAAGTTAGCTAACTATGGCTACACCTTC. Translation gives CASSQVVKLANYGYTF.

This chain uses TRBV19 with TRBJ1-2; D not certain. The V end lost 1 base, the J end lost 6 bases, and 9 bases lay between the germline ends. This CDR3 has 13 amino acids. Germline V CDR1 and CDR2: LNHDA, SQIVND (reference sequence). CDR3 sequence: CASSIALQHGYTF. The CDR3 nucleotides read TGTGCCAGTAGTATAGCGCTACAGCATGGCTACACCTTC.

This clonotype has a handful of counts. The rearrangement links TRBV6-1 to TRBJ1-1; D is unclear. Trimming left V 8 bases short and J 0 bases short, with 13 bases between. The length of the CDR3 is 14 residues. The germline gives CDR1 MNHNS, CDR2 SASEGT. The CDR3 DNA is TGTGCCAGCCGCCTGGTCATAATGAACACTGAAGCTTTCTTT. It translates to CASRLVIMNTEAFF.

This clonotype occurred many times. The chain employs TRBV11-2 and TRBJ2-7; D gene ambiguous. This CDR3 has 13 amino acids. The germline CDR1 and CDR2 sequences are SGHAT and FQNNGV. V was shortened by 4 bases and J by 3 bases, with 10 bases between the two germline ends. The CDR3 region is CASSYIRDYEQYF. The CDR3 DNA follows: TGTGCCAGCAGCTATATAAGGGACTACGAGCAGTACTTC.

There are many counts of this clonotype. The chain is built from TRBV2 and TRBJ2-4; D remains ambiguous. With 7 bases removed from V and 0 bases from J, the gap between germline ends came to 7 bases. The CDR3 totals 13 residues. Germline lookup yields CDR1 SNHLY and CDR2 FYNNEI. In DNA, the CDR3 is TGTGCCAGCATGTTTCTAGCCAAAAACATTCAGTACTTC. Translated: CASMFLAKNIQYF.

This clonotype was recorded at least ten times. The V call is TRBV6-5, the J call TRBJ2-5; D tentatively reads TRBD1 or TRBD2 (5 bases each). Germline CDR1 MNHEY, CDR2 SVGAGI. Trimming took 3 bases from V and 4 from J, leaving 15 bases between them. This CDR3 has 15 residues. The CDR3 sequence is CASSYSPAGRETQYF. DNA for the CDR3: TGTGCCAGCAGTTATTCCCCGGCAGGGAGAGAGACCCAGTACTTC.

This clonotype came up many times. The rearrangement links TRBV11-3 to TRBJ1-1, with D uncertain. The V and J ends lost 5 bases and 1 base respectively, with 11 bases between them. Germline-derived CDR1 and CDR2 are SGHNT and YENEEA. CDR3 length equals 14 residues. This chain's CDR3 is CASSPFAANTEAFF. The CDR3 coding sequence is TGTGCCAGCAGCCCTTTTGCGGCGAACACTGAAGCTTTCTTT. The variable domain in full, with the rest retrieved from reference TRBV11-3 and TRBJ1-1, is EAGVVQSPRYKIIEKKQPVAFWCNPISGHNTLYWYLQNLGQGPELLIRYENEEAVDDSQLPKDRFSAERLKGVDSTLKIQPAELGDSAVYLCASSPFAANTEAFFGQGTRLTVV.

The table lists this clonotype with a few counts. This chain joins TRBV7-8 and TRBJ2-3; D is uncertain. The length of the CDR3 is 13 residues. Looked up from germline, CDR1 is SGHVS and CDR2 is FQNEAQ. Trimming left V 5 bases short and J 2 bases short, with 8 bases between. The CDR3 is CASSPRVTDTQYF. CDR3 nucleotide sequence: TGTGCCAGCAGCCCCCGGGTCACAGATACGCAGTATTTT. The full variable domain, completed using reference TRBV7-8 and TRBJ2-3, is GAGVSQSPRYKVAKRGQDVALRCDPISGHVSLFWYQQALGQGPEFLTYFQNEAQLDKSGLPSDRFFAERPEGSVSTLKIQRTQQEDSAVYLCASSPRVTDTQYFGPGTRLTVL.

This clonotype was recorded at least ten times. The chain is built from TRBV20-1 and TRBJ2-5; 11 positions agree with TRBD2. Losses at the gene ends were 3 bases for V and 0 bases for J; bases not matched to a gene: 15. The CDR3 spans 19 residues. The germline gives CDR1 DFQATT, CDR2 SNEGSKA (reference sequence). Here the CDR3 reads CSASRATGTSGGYQETQYF. CDR3 DNA: TGCAGTGCTAGTAGGGCCACCGGGACTAGCGGAGGGTACCAAGAGACCCAGTACTTC.

A note on this clonotype: This clone may be a read error of a much larger clone one base away. V gene TRBV13 combines with J gene TRBJ1-1; 8 bases are shared with TRBD1. Germline V gene lookup returns CDR1 PRHDT and CDR2 FYEKMQ (reference sequence). The CDR3 has 14 residues. V lost 5 bases, J lost 0 bases, and 2 bases stayed unmatched. The CDR3, as DNA: TGTGCCAGCAGCAGGACAGGGTTGAACACTGAAGCTTTCTTT. Amino acids: CASSRTGLNTEAFF.

This CDR3 reads CASSPPRGHTDTQYF. The CDR3 DNA reads as TGTGCCAGCAGCCCCCCCCGGGGGCACACAGATACGCAGTATTTT. The chain recombines TRBV28 with TRBJ2-3; D is possibly TRBD1 or TRBD2 (6 bases each). Trimming shortened V by 6 bases and J by 2 bases, and 15 bases separated the two germline ends. CDR3 length: 15 residues. Germline loops: CDR1 MDHEN, CDR2 SYDVKM.

Of note for this clonotype: A much larger clone sits a single nucleotide away, making a read error possible. The chain has TRBV3-1 and TRBJ2-7, with 7 bases that match TRBD2. The J segment lost 2 bases and the V segment lost 8 bases, leaving 12 bases of the junction unmatched. The germline gives CDR1 LGHDT, CDR2 YNNKEL (reference sequence). The CDR3 has 15 amino acids. This chain's CDR3 is CASAFGRFIAYEQYF. The CDR3, as DNA: TGTGCCAGCGCTTTCGGGAGGTTTATCGCCTACGAGCAGTACTTC.

As regards this clonotype: A junction end diverges from the germline sequence, so it may reflect a read error. The chain carries TRBV12-3 or TRBV12-4 and TRBJ1-1, with unresolved D. This CDR3 region has 15 residues. CDR3 in amino acids: CASSLAAQLGAEAFF. In DNA, the CDR3 is TGTGCCAGCAGTCTAGCGGCACAGTTAGGCGCTGAAGCTTTCTTT.

The sample holds a few counts of this clonotype. The J gene is TRBJ2-2, the V gene TRBV2; weak D call: TRBD2 (6 bases). CDR1 SNHLY and CDR2 FYNNEI come from the germline V gene. CDR3 length: 14 residues. Trimming shortened V by 5 bases and J by 6 bases, and 13 bases separated the two germline ends. The CDR3 bases are TGTGCCAGCAGTTCTTGGAGGAGGGCCGGGGAGCTGTTTTTT. Its translation: CASSSWRRAGELFF. The full variable domain, in which reference TRBV2 and TRBJ2-2 provide the parts outside the CDR3, is EPEVTQTPSHQVTQMGQEVILRCVPISNHLYFYWYRQILGQKVEFLVSFYNNEISEKSEIFDDQFSVERPDGSNFTLKIRSTKLEDSAMYFCASSSWRRAGELFFGEGSRLTVL.

About this clonotype itself: This could be a read error, since a much larger clone is one nucleotide away. The V and J genes are TRBV6-1 and TRBJ1-5; no clear D gene. The V end was cut by 5 bases, the J end by 9 bases, with 23 bases between. In germline, CDR1 is MNHNS, CDR2 SASEGT. The CDR3 extends over 16 amino acids. CDR3 nucleotides: TGTGCCAGCAGTCCACCTCCTTGGAATCTTACTCCGCCCCAGCATTTT. Amino acid sequence: CASSPPPWNLTPPQHF.

At least ten counts were recorded for this clonotype. V gene TRBV28 combines with J gene TRBJ2-7; TRBD2 matches at 10 bases. Per germline, CDR1 MDHEN and CDR2 SYDVKM. This CDR3 spans 15 amino acids. V gave up 5 bases and J gave up 5 bases; unmatched junction bases: 9. As DNA, the CDR3 is TGTGCCAGCAGTGCTGCTAGCGGGAGTTCTAACGAGCAGTACTTC. Residues: CASSAASGSSNEQYF.